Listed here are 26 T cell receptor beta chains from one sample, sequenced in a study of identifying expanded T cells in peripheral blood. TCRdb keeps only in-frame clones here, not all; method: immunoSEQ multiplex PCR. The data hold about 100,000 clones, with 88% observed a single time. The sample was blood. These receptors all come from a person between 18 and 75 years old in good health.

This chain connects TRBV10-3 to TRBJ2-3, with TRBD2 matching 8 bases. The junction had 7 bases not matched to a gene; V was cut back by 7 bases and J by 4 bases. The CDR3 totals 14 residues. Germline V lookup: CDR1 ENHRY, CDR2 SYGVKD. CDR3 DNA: TGTGCCATCACGGGGCGGGAGGACGCAGATACGCAGTATTTT. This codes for CAITGREDADTQYF.

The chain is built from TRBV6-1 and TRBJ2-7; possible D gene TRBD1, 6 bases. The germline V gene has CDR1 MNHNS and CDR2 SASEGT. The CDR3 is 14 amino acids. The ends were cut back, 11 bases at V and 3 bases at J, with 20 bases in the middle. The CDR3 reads CAVHGQSTLYEQYF. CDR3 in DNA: TGTGCCGTCCATGGACAGTCTACCCTCTACGAGCAGTACTTC.

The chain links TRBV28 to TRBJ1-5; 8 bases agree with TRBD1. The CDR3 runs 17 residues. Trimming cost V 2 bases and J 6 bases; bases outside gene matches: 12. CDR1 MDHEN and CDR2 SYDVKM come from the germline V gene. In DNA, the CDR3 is TGTGCCAGCAGTTTACATAGGGGGACAGGTGTGGTTCAGCCCCAGCATTTT. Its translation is CASSLHRGTGVVQPQHF.

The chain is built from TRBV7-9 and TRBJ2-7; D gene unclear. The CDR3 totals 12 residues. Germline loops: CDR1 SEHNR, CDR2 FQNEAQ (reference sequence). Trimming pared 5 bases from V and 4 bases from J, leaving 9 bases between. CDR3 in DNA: TGTGCCAGCAGCACAAAATCTTACGAGCAGTACTTC. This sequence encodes CASSTKSYEQYF.

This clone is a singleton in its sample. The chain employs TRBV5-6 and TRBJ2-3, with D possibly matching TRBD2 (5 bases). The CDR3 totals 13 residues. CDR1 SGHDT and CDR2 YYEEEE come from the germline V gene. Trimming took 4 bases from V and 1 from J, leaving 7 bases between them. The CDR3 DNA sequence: TGTGCCAGCAGCCGGACTCGCACAGATACGCAGTATTTT. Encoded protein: CASSRTRTDTQYF.

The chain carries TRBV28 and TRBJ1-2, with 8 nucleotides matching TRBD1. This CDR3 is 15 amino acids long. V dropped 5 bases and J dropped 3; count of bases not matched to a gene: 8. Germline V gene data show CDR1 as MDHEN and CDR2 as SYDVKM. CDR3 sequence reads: CASSKPGQGYYGYTF. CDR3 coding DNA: TGTGCCAGCAGTAAACCCGGACAGGGCTACTATGGCTACACCTTC.

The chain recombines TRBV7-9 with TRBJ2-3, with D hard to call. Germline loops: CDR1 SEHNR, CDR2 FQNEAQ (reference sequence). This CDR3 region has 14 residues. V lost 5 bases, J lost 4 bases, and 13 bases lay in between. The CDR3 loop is CASSLLSGPDTQYF. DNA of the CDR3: TGTGCCAGCAGCCTTTTGTCCGGCCCAGATACGCAGTATTTT.

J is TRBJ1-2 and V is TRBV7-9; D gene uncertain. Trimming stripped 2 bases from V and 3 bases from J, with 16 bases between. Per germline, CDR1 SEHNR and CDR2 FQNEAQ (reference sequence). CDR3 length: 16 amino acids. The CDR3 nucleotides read TGTGCCAGCAGCTTAAGGGCGGTAGGCAGCTACTATGGCTACACCTTC. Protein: CASSLRAVGSYYGYTF. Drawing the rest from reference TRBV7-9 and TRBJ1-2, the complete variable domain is DTGVSQNPRHKITKRGQNVTFRCDPISEHNRLYWYRQTLGQGPEFLTYFQNEAQLEKSRLLSDRFSAERPKGSFSTLEIQRTEQGDSAMYLCASSLRAVGSYYGYTFGSGTRLTVV.

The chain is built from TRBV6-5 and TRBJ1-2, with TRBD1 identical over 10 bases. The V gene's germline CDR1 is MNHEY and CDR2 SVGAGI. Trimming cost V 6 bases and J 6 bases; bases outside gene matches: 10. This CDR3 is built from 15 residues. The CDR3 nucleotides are TGTGCCAGCAGGGGGCCGGGACAGGGGACTAATGGCTACACCTTC. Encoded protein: CASRGPGQGTNGYTF.

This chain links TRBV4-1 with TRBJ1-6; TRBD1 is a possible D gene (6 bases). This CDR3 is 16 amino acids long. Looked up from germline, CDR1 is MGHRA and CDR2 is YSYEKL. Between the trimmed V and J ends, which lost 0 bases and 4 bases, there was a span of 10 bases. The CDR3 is CASSQDGGGYNSPLHF. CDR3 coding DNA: TGCGCCAGCAGCCAAGATGGGGGCGGTTATAATTCACCCCTCCACTTT.

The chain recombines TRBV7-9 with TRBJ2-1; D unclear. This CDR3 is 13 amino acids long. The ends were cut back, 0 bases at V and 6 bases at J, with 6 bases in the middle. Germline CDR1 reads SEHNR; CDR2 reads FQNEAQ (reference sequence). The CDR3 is CASSLAGVNEQFF. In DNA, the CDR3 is TGTGCCAGCAGCTTAGCTGGAGTCAATGAGCAGTTCTTC.

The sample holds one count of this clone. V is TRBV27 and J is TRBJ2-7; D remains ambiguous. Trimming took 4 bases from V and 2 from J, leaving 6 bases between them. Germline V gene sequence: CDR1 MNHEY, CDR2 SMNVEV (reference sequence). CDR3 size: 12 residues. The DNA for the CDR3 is TGTGCCAGCAGTTCGAACGCCTACGAGCAGTACTTC. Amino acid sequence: CASSSNAYEQYF.

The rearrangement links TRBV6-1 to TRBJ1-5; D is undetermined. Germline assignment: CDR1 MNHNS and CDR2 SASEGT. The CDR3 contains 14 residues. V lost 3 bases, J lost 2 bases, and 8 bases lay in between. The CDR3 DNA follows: TGTGCCAGCAGTGATGTAAATCGCAATCAGCCCCAGCATTTT. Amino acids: CASSDVNRNQPQHF.

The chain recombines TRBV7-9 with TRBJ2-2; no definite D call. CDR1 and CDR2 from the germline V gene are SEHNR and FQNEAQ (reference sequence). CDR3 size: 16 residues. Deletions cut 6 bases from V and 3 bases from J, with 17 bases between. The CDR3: CASRERIDTDTGELFF. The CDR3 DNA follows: TGTGCCAGCAGGGAAAGGATAGACACCGACACCGGGGAGCTGTTTTTT.

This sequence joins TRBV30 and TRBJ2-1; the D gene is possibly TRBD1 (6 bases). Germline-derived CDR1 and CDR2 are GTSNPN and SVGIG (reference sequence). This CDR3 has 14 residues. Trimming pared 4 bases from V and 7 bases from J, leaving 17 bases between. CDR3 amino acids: CAWNQDSGMNEQFF. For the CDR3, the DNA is TGTGCCTGGAATCAGGACAGTGGAATGAATGAGCAGTTCTTC.

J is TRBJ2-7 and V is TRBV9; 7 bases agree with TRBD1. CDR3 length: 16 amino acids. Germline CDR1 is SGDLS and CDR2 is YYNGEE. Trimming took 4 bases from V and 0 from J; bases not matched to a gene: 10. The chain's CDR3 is CASSPYPGQLSYEQYF. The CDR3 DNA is TGTGCCAGCAGCCCATACCCGGGACAGCTCTCCTACGAGCAGTACTTC. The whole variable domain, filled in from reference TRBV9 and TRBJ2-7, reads DSGVTQTPKHLITATGQRVTLRCSPRSGDLSVYWYQQSLDQGLQFLIQYYNGEERAKGNILERFSAQQFPDLHSELNLSSLELGDSALYFCASSPYPGQLSYEQYFGPGTRLTVT.

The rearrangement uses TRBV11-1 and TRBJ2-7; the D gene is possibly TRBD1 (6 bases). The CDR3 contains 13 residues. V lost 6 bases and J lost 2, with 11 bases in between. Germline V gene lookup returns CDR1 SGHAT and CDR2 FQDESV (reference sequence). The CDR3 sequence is CASRPRQAYEQYF. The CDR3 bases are TGTGCCAGCAGGCCTCGACAGGCCTACGAGCAGTACTTC.

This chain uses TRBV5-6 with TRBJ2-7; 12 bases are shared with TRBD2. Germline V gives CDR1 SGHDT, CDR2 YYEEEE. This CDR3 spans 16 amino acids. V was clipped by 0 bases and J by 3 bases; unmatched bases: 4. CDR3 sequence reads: CASSLGTSGAHYEQYF. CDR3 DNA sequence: TGTGCCAGCAGCTTGGGGACTAGCGGGGCCCACTACGAGCAGTACTTC.

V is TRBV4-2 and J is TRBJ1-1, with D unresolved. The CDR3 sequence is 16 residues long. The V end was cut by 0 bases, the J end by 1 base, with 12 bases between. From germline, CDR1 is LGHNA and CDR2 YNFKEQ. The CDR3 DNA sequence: TGTGCCAGCAGCCAAGATTTAAGGGAGGGGAACACTGAAGCTTTCTTT. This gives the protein CASSQDLREGNTEAFF.

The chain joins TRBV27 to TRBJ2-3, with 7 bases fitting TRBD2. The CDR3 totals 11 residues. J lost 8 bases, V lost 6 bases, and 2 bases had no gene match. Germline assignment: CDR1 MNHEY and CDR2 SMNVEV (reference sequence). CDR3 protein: CASSGGSTQYF. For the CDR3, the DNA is TGTGCCAGCAGCGGGGGGAGTACGCAGTATTTT.

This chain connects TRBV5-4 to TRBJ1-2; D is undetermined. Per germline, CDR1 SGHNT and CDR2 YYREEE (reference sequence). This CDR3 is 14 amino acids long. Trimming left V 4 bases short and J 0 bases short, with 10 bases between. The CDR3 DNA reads TGTGCCAGCAGCCCGGGTGGAGCTAACTATGGCTACACCTTC. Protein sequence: CASSPGGANYGYTF.

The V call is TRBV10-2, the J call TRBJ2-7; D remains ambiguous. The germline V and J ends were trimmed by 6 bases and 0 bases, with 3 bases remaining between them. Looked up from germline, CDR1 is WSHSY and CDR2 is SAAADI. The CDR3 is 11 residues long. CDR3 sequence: CASRFSYEQYF. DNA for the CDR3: TGCGCCAGCAGGTTCTCCTACGAGCAGTACTTC.

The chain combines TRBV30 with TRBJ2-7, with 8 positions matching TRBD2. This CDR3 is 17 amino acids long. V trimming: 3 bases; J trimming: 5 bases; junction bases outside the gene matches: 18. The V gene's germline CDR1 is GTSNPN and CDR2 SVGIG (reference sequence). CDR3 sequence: CAWRPPAPGGPHDEQYF. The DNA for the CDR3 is TGTGCCTGGAGGCCCCCTGCGCCGGGAGGGCCCCACGACGAGCAGTACTTC.

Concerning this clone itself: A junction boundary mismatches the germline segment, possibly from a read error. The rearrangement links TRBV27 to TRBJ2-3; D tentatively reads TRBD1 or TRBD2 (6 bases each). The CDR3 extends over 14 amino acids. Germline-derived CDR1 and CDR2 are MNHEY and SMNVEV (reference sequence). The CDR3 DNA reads TGTGTCAGCAGCGCCGGGGGCCCCCCAGATACGCAGTATTTT. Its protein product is CVSSAGGPPDTQYF.

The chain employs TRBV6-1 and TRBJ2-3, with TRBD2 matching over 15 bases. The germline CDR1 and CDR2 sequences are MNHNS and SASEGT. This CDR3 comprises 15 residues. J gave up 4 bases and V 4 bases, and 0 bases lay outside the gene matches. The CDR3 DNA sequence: TGTGCCAGCAGTGGGACTAGCGGGGGGGCAGATACGCAGTATTTT. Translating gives CASSGTSGGADTQYF.

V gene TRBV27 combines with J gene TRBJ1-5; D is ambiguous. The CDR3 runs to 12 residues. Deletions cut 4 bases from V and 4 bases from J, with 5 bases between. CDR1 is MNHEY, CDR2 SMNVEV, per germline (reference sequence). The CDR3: CASSSLNQPQHF. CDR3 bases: TGTGCCAGCAGTTCCCTAAATCAGCCCCAGCATTTT.